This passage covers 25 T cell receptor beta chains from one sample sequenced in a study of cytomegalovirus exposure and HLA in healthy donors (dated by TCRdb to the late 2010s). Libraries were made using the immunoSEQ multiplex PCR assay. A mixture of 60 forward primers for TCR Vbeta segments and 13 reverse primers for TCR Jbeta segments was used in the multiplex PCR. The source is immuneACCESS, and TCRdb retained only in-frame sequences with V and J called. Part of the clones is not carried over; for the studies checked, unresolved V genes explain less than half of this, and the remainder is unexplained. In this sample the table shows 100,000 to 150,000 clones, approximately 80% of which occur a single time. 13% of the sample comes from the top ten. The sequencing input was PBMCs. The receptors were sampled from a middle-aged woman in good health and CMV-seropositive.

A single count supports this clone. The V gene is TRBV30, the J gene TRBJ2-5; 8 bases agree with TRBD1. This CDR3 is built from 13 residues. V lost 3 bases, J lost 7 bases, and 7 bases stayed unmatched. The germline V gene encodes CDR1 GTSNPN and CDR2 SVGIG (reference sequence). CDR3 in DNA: TGTGCCTGGAGCGGAAGGGACAGGTCGACCCAGTACTTC. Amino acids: CAWSGRDRSTQYF.

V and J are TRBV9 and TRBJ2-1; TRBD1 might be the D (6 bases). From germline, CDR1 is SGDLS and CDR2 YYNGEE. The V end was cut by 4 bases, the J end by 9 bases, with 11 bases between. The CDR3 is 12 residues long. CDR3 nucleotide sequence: TGTGCCAGCAGCCCCCAACAGGGTGAGCAGTTCTTC. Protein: CASSPQQGEQFF. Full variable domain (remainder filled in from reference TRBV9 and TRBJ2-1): DSGVTQTPKHLITATGQRVTLRCSPRSGDLSVYWYQQSLDQGLQFLIQYYNGEERAKGNILERFSAQQFPDLHSELNLSSLELGDSALYFCASSPQQGEQFFGPGTRLTVL.

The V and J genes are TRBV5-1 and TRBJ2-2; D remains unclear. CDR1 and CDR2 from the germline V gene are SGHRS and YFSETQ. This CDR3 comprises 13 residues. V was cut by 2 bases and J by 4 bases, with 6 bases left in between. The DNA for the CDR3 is TGCGCCAGCAGCTTCGGTAGCACCGGGGAGCTGTTTTTT. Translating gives CASSFGSTGELFF.

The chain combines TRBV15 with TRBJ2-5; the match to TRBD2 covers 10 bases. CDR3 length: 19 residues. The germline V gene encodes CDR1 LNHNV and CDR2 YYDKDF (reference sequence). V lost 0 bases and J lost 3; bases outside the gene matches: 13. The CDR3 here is CATSRDRASGRGLEETQYF. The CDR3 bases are TGTGCCACCAGCAGAGATCGGGCTAGCGGGAGAGGGTTGGAAGAGACCCAGTACTTC.

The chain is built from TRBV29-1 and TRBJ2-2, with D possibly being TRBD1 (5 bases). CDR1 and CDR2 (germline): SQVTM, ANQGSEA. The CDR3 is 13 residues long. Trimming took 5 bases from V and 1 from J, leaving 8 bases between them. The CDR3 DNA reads TGCAGCGTTTGTAGGGGGAACACCGGGGAGCTGTTTTTT. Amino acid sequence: CSVCRGNTGELFF.

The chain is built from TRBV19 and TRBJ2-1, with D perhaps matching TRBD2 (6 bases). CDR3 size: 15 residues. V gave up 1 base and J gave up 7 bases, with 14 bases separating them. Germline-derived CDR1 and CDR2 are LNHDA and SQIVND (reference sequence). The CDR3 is CASSIGPGGVNEQFF. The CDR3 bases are TGTGCCAGTAGTATAGGACCCGGAGGGGTTAATGAGCAGTTCTTC.

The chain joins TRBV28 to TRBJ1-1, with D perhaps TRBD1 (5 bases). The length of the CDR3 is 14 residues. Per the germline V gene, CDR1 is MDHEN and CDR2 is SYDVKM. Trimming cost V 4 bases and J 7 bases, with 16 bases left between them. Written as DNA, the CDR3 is TGTGCCAGCAGTTGGCGTGACAGAATCCATGAAGCTTTCTTT. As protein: CASSWRDRIHEAFF.

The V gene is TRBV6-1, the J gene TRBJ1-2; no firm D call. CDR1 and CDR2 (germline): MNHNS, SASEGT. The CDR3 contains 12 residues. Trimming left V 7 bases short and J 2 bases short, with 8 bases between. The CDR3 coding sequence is TGTGCCAGCACTAGAACAAACTATGGCTACACCTTC. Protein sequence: CASTRTNYGYTF.

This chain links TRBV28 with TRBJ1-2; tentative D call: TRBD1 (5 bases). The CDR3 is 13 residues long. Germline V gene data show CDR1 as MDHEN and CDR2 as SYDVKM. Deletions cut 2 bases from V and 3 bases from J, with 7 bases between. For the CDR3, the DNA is TGTGCCAGCAGTTTACAGGGCGACTATGGCTACACCTTC. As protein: CASSLQGDYGYTF.

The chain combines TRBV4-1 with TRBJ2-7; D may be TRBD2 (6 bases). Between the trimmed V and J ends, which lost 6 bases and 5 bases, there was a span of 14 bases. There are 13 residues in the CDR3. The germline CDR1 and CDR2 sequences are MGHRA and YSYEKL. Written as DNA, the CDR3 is TGCGCCAGCAGTTCCCGGGGGAAGGACGAGCAGTACTTC. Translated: CASSSRGKDEQYF.

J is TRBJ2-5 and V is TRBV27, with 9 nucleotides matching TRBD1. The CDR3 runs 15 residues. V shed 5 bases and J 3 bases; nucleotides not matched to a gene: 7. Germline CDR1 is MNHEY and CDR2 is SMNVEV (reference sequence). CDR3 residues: CASSRDRATEETQYF. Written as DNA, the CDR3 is TGTGCCAGCAGTAGGGACAGGGCGACCGAAGAGACCCAGTACTTC.

The CDR3 sequence: CASSQVGGFEQYF. The CDR3 DNA reads TGCGCCAGCAGCCAAGTGGGGGGGTTCGAGCAGTACTTC. The chain links TRBV4-1 to TRBJ2-7; 7 positions agree with TRBD2. The trim removed 1 base at V and 6 bases at J, leaving 3 bases unmatched. This CDR3 has 13 amino acids. Germline lookup yields CDR1 MGHRA and CDR2 YSYEKL.

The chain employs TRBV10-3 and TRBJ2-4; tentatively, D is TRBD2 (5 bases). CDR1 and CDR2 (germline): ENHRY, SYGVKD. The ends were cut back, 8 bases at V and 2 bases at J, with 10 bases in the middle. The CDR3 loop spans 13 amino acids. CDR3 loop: CAIGEGTKNIQYF. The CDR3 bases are TGTGCCATCGGAGAGGGAACCAAAAACATTCAGTACTTC.

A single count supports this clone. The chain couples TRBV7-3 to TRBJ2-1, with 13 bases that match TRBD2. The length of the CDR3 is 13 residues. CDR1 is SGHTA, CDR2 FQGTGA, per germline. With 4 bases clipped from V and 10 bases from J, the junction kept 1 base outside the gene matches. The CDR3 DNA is TGTGCCAGCAGCTCGGGACTAGCGGGAGAGCAGTTCTTC. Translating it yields CASSSGLAGEQFF. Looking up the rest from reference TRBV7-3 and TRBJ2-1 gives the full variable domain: GAGVSQTPSNKVTEKGKYVELRCDPISGHTALYWYRQSLGQGPEFLIYFQGTGAADDSGLPNDRFFAVRPEGSVSTLKIQRTERGDSAVYLCASSSGLAGEQFFGPGTRLTVL.

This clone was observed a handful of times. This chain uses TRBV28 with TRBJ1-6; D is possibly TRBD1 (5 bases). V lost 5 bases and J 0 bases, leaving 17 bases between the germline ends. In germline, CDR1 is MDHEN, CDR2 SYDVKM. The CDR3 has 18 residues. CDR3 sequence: CASSQQGWPSSYNSPLHF. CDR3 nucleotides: TGTGCCAGCAGTCAGCAGGGCTGGCCGAGCTCCTATAATTCACCCCTCCACTTT.

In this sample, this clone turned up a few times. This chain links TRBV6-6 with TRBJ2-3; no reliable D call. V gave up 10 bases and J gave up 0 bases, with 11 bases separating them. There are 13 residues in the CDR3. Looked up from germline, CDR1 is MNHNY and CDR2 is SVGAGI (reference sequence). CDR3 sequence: CAIRRASTDTQYF. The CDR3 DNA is TGTGCCATCCGCCGAGCCAGCACAGATACGCAGTATTTT.

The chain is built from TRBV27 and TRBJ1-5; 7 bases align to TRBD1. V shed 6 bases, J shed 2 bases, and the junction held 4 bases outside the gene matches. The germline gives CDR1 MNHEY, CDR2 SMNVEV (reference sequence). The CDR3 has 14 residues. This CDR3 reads CASRPGTGNQPQHF. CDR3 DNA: TGTGCCAGCAGGCCAGGGACAGGCAATCAGCCCCAGCATTTT.

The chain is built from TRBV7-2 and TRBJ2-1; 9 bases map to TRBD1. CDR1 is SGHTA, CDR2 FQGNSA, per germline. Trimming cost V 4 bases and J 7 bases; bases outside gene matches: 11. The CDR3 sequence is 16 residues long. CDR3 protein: CASSWGGDRVKNEQFF. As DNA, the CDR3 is TGTGCCAGCAGCTGGGGGGGGGACAGGGTGAAAAATGAGCAGTTCTTC.

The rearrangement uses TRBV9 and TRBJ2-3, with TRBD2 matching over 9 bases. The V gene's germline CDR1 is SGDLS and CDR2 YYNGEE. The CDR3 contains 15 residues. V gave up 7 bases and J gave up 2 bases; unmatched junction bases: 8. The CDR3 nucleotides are TGTGCCAGCTCTGTGACTAGCGGTCACACAGATACGCAGTATTTT. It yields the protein CASSVTSGHTDTQYF. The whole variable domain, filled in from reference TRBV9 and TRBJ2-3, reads DSGVTQTPKHLITATGQRVTLRCSPRSGDLSVYWYQQSLDQGLQFLIQYYNGEERAKGNILERFSAQQFPDLHSELNLSSLELGDSALYFCASSVTSGHTDTQYFGPGTRLTVL.

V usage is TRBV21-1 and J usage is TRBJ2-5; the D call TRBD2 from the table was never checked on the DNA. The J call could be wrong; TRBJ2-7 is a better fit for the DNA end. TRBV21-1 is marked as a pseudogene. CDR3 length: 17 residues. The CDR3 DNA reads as TGTGCCAGGAAACAACCCTGGGAACGGGATTTATGGAACGAGCAGTACTTC. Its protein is CARKQPWERDLWNEQYF.

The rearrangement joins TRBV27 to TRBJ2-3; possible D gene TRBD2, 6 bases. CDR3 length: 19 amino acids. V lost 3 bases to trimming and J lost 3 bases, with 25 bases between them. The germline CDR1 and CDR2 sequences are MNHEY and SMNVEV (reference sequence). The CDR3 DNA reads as TGTGCCAGCAGTTTCGGGGGACCTATAGACCAGGCGGGGACAGATACGCAGTATTTT. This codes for CASSFGGPIDQAGTDTQYF.

The CDR3 DNA is TGCGCCAGCAGCCCTCCGGGAAGGGGGAAAGCTGGAAACACCATATATTTT. As protein: CASSPPGRGKAGNTIYF. The chain has TRBV4-1 and TRBJ1-3, with D possibly being TRBD1 (6 bases). The CDR3 spans 17 residues. Germline CDR1 reads MGHRA; CDR2 reads YSYEKL. With 4 bases removed from V and 2 bases from J, the gap between germline ends came to 18 bases.

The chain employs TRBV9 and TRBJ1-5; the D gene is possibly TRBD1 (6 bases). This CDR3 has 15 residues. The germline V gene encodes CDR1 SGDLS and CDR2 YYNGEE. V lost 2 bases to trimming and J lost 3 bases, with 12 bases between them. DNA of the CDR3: TGTGCCAGCAGCGTTTTAGACAGGCCCAATCAGCCCCAGCATTTT. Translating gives CASSVLDRPNQPQHF.

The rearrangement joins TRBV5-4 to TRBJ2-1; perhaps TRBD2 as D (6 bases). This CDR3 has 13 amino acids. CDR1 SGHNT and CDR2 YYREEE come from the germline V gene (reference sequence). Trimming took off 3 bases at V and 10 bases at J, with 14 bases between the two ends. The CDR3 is CASSSSLANEQFF. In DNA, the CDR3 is TGTGCCAGCAGCTCCTCACTAGCAAACGAGCAGTTCTTC.

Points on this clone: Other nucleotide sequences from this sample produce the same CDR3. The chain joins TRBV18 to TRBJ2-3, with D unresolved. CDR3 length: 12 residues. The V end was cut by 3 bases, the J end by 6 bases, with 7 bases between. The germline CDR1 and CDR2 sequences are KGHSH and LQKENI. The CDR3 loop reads CASSPLGDTQYF. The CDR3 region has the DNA TGTGCCAGCTCACCCCTCGGGGATACGCAGTATTTT.